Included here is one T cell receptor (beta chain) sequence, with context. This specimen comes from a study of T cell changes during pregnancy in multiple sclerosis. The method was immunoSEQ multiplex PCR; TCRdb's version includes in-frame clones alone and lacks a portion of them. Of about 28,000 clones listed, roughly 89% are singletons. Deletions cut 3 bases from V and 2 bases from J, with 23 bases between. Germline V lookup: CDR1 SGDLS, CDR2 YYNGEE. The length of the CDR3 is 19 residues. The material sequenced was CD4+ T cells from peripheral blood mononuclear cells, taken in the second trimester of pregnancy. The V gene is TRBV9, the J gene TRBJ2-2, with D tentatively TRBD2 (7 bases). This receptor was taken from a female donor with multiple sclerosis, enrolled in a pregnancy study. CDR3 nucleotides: TGTGCCAGCAGCGCACCGTACCCCGGGGGGCAACATAACACCGGGGAGCTGTTTTTT. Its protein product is CASSAPYPGGQHNTGELFF.